This T cell receptor beta chain is drawn from a study of T cell responses to AZD1222 COVID-19 vaccine. Findings and limits, study-wide: Donors skewed white British and female; clonal diversity was possibly underestimated. Baseline serology detected seropositivity in only five or six AZD1222 recipients. Rises in breadth and depth of Spike-specific TCRs came after two AZD1222 doses. Of spike-specific TCRs, nearly half reportedly target regions left unmutated in variants.

Points on this clone: The target antigen is unknown.

This CDR3 has 13 amino acids. The germline CDR1 and CDR2 sequences are SEHNR and FQNEAQ (reference sequence). With 5 bases removed from V and 5 bases from J, the gap between germline ends came to 12 bases. Using immunoSEQ multiplex PCR, the repertoire was profiled, and TCRdb retains in-frame clones only, with some absent. The data contain roughly 140,000 clones, around 89% of them seen just once; the ten biggest clones take up about 3.2%. This sequence was found in an adult in good health. Material: peripheral blood, obtained on day 0 of MenACWY control vaccination. The rearrangement uses TRBV7-9 and TRBJ2-5; a possible D gene is TRBD2 (5 bases). The CDR3 DNA reads TGTGCCAGCAGCGGAGTCGGAGGCGAGACCCAGTACTTC. Amino acid sequence: CASSGVGGETQYF. The entire variable domain, with the rest obtained from reference TRBV7-9 and TRBJ2-5, is as follows: DTGVSQNPRHKITKRGQNVTFRCDPISEHNRLYWYRQTLGQGPEFLTYFQNEAQLEKSRLLSDRFSAERPKGSFSTLEIQRTEQGDSAMYLCASSGVGGETQYFGPGTRLLVL.